A single sample gave rise to the 10 T cell receptor beta chains below, sequenced in a study of blood T cells in healthy people across ages. A second PCR, run for about 6 to 11 cycles, used a sample-barcoded 5' primer plus a J-beta primer mix. A single record per CDR3 protein comes from TCRdb applying MiXCR to the 5' RACE reads. This table holds about 730,000 distinct CDR3 sequences, roughly 43% found once. What was sequenced was blood. The receptors were sampled from a woman aged 55-75 years in good health.

This clonotype was seen more than once but under ten times. This chain joins TRBV20-1 and TRBJ2-7; D possibly corresponds to TRBD2 (7 bases). Germline CDR1 reads DFQATT; CDR2 reads SNEGSKA (reference sequence). This CDR3 spans 15 amino acids. V lost 3 bases to trimming and J lost 0 bases, with 15 bases between them. The CDR3 DNA sequence: TGCAGTGCTAGGGGGGGCGGGGGCGGCTCCTACGAGCAGTACTTC. This codes for CSARGGGGGSYEQYF.

This clonotype was seen a few times. The chain links TRBV10-2 to TRBJ2-3, with TRBD1 matching over 8 bases. The V gene end was trimmed by 4 bases and the J gene end by 2 bases; junction bases not matched to a gene: 8. The germline V gene has CDR1 WSHSY and CDR2 SAAADI. The CDR3 spans 16 residues. In nucleotides, the CDR3 is TGCGCCAGCAGTGGTTCACAGGGGGTGACCACAGATACGCAGTATTTT. Protein product: CASSGSQGVTTDTQYF.

This chain connects TRBV6-5 to TRBJ2-7; D possibly corresponds to TRBD2 (6 bases). This CDR3 contains 11 residues. The V end lost 7 bases, the J end lost 7 bases, and 11 bases lay between the germline ends. Germline V gene sequence: CDR1 MNHEY, CDR2 SVGAGI. The CDR3 bases are TGTGCCAGCACCGAGGAGGGGGAGCAGTACTTC. It specifies CASTEEGEQYF.

This clonotype came up a few times. V usage is TRBV7-2 and J usage is TRBJ2-5, with 10 bases lining up with TRBD2. The CDR3 is 15 residues long. Trimming removed 5 bases from V and 5 bases from J; junction bases left unmatched: 8. Germline CDR1 reads SGHTA; CDR2 reads FQGNSA. The CDR3 is CASSPTAGGAETQYF. CDR3 DNA: TGTGCCAGCAGCCCAACAGCGGGAGGGGCGGAGACCCAGTACTTC. Drawing the rest from reference TRBV7-2 and TRBJ2-5, the complete variable domain is GAGVSQSPSNKVTEKGKDVELRCDPISGHTALYWYRQSLGQGLEFLIYFQGNSAPDKSGLPSDRFSAERTGGSVSTLTIQRTQQEDSAVYLCASSPTAGGAETQYFGPGTRLLVL.

The CDR3 spells CASRPIGGATDTQYF. CDR3 sequence (DNA): TGTGCCAGCAGGCCAATCGGGGGGGCGACAGATACGCAGTATTTT. The chain is built from TRBV6-2 or TRBV6-3 and TRBJ2-3; TRBD2 matches at 8 bases. Germline V gene sequence: CDR1 MNHEY, CDR2 SVGEGT. This CDR3 has 15 amino acids. J was trimmed by 3 bases and V by 6 bases; bases with no gene match: 8.

A few counts support this clonotype. This chain joins TRBV6-1 and TRBJ2-5; 12 nucleotides line up with TRBD2. CDR1 MNHNS and CDR2 SASEGT come from the germline V gene. The CDR3 is 14 amino acids. J gave up 3 bases and V 6 bases, and 2 bases lay outside the gene matches. The DNA of the CDR3 is TGTGCCAGCAGAAGACTAGCGGGGGAAGAGACCCAGTACTTC. Translated, it gives CASRRLAGEETQYF.

This chain uses TRBV14 with TRBJ2-3; 11 bases are a match to TRBD2. The CDR3 runs 18 residues. J lost 1 base, V lost 6 bases, and 12 bases had no gene match. Germline CDR1 is SGHDN and CDR2 is FVKESK. The CDR3 DNA is TGTGCCAGCAGTCGACGTGGGGGACTAGCGGTTCGCACAGATACGCAGTATTTT. Residues: CASSRRGGLAVRTDTQYF. The whole variable domain, filled in from reference TRBV14 and TRBJ2-3, reads EAGVTQFPSHSVIEKGQTVTLRCDPISGHDNLYWYRRVMGKEIKFLLHFVKESKQDESGMPNNRFLAERTGGTYSTLKVQPAELEDSGVYFCASSRRGGLAVRTDTQYFGPGTRLTVL.

This chain connects TRBV4-3 to TRBJ2-3; perhaps TRBD1 as D (5 bases). Trimming stripped 4 bases from V and 5 bases from J, with 16 bases between. Germline V gene lookup returns CDR1 LGHNA and CDR2 YSLEER. The CDR3 sequence is 15 residues long. The CDR3 DNA is TGCGCCAGCAGCCCTGGGGCAGGGTGGCTAGATACGCAGTATTTT. Its protein product is CASSPGAGWLDTQYF.

This clonotype has a handful of counts. The chain uses TRBV7-2 and TRBJ2-7; 7 bases are a match to TRBD1. The germline gives CDR1 SGHTA, CDR2 FQGNSA. V was clipped by 4 bases and J by 5 bases; unmatched bases: 8. This CDR3 is built from 14 residues. CDR3 region: CASSSPGQSHEQYF. CDR3 nucleotides: TGTGCCAGCAGCTCTCCGGGACAGAGCCACGAGCAGTACTTC.

The rearrangement uses TRBV20-1 and TRBJ2-7, with TRBD1 identical over 8 bases. The CDR3 contains 15 residues. Germline CDR1 is DFQATT and CDR2 is SNEGSKA (reference sequence). After removal of 3 bases from V and 0 bases from J, the junction contained 7 bases not matched to a gene. The CDR3 DNA sequence: TGCAGTGCTAGGGGGGGACAGGCGAGCTCCTACGAGCAGTACTTC. It encodes CSARGGQASSYEQYF.